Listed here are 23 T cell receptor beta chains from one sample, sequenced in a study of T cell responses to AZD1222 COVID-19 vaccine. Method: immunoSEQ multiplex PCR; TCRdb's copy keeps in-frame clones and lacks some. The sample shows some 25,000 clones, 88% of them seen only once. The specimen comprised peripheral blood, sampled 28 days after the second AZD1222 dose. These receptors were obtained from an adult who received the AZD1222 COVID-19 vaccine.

The CDR3: CASSPQGASSGNTIYF. The CDR3 region has the DNA TGTGCCAGCAGCCCCCAGGGAGCGAGTTCCGGAAACACCATATATTTT. The J gene is TRBJ1-3, the V gene TRBV7-9, with D possibly being TRBD1 (5 bases). Trimming cost V 5 bases and J 4 bases, with 18 bases left between them. Germline V gene sequence: CDR1 SEHNR, CDR2 FQNEAQ (reference sequence). This CDR3 is 16 amino acids long.

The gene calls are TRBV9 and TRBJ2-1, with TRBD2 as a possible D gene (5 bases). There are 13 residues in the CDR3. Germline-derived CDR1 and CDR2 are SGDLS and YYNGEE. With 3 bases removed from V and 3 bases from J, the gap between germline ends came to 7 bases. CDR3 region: CASSGAVYNEQFF. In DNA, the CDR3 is TGTGCCAGCAGCGGAGCGGTCTACAATGAGCAGTTCTTC.

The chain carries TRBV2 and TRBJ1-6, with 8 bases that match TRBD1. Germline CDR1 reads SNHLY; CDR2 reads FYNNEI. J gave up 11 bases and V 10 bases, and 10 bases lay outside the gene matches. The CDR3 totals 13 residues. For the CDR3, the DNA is TGTGCCAACCGCGGACAGGGAATAACACCCCTCCACTTT. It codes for CANRGQGITPLHF.

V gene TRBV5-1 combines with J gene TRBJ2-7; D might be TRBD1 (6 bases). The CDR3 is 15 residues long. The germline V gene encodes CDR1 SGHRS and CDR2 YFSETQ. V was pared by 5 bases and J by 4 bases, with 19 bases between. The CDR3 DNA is TGCGCCAGCAGTGAACAGGGAAAACCCCCTTACGAGCAGTACTTC. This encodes CASSEQGKPPYEQYF.

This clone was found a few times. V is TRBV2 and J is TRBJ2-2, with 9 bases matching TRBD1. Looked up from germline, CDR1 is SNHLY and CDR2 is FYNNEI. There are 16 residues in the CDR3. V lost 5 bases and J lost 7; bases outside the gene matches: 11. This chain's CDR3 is CASSPTGGSFGGELFF. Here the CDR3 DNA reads TGTGCCAGCAGTCCCACAGGGGGCAGCTTCGGCGGGGAGCTGTTTTTT.

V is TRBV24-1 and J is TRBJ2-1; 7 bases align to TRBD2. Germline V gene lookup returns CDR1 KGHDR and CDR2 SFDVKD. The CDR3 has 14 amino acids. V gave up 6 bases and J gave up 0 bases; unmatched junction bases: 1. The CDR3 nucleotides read TGTGCCACCAGTCGGGGGGACTCCTACAATGAGCAGTTCTTC. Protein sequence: CATSRGDSYNEQFF.

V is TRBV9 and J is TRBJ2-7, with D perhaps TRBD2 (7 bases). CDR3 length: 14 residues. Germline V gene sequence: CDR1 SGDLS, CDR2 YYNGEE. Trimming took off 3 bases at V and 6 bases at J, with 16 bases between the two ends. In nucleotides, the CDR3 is TGTGCCAGCAGCGGGACGGGGGGCCTCACCGAGCAGTACTTC. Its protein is CASSGTGGLTEQYF.

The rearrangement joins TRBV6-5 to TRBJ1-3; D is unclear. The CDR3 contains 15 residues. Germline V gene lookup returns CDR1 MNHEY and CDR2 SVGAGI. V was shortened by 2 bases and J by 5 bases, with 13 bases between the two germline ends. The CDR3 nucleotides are TGTGCCAGCAGTTACGAACGGGGTAACCGAAACACCATATATTTT. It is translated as CASSYERGNRNTIYF.

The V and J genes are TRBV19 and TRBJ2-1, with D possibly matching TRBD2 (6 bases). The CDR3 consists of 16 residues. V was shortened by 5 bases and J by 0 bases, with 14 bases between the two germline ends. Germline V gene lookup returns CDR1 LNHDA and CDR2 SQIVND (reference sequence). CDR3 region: CASSAYAGSSYNEQFF. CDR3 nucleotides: TGTGCCAGTAGTGCGTATGCCGGGAGCTCCTACAATGAGCAGTTCTTC. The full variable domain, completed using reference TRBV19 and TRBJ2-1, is DGGITQSPKYLFRKEGQNVTLSCEQNLNHDAMYWYRQDPGQGLRLIYYSQIVNDFQKGDIAEGYSVSREKKESFPLTVTSAQKNPTAFYLCASSAYAGSSYNEQFFGPGTRLTVL.

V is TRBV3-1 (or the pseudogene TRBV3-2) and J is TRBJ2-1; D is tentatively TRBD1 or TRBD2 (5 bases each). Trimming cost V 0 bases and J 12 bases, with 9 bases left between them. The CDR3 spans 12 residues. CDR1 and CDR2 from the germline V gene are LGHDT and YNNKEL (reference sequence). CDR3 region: CASSQERGRQFF. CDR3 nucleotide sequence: TGTGCCAGCAGCCAAGAACGGGGCCGGCAGTTCTTC.

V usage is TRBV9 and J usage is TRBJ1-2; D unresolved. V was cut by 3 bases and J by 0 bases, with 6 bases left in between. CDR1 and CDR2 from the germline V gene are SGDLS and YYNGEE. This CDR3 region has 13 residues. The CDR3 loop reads CASSANSNYGYTF. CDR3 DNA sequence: TGTGCCAGCAGCGCAAATTCTAACTATGGCTACACCTTC.

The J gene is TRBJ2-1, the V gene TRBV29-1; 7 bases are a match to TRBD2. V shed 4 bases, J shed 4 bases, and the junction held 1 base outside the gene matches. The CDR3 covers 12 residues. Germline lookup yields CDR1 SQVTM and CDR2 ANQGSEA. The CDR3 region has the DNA TGCAGCGTTGGGGGGGGTTACAATGAGCAGTTCTTC. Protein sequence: CSVGGGYNEQFF.

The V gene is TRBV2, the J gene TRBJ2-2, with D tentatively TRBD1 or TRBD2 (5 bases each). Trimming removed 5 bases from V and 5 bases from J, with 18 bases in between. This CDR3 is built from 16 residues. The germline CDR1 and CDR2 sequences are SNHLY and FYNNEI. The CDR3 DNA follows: TGTGCCAGCAGTTCTAGGTCGGGACGAGGTACCGGGGAGCTGTTTTTT. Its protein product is CASSSRSGRGTGELFF.

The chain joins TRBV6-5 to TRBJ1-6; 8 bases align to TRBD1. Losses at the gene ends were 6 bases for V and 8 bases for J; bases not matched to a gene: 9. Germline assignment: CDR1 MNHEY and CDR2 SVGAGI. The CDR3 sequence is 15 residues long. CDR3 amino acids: CASRAGTGIDSPLHF. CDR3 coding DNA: TGTGCCAGCAGGGCCGGGACAGGTATTGATTCACCCCTCCACTTT.

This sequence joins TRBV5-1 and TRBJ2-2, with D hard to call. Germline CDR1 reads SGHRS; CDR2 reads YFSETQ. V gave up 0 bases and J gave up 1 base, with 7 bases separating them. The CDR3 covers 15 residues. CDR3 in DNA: TGCGCCAGCAGCTTGGTGGTTGGGAACACCGGGGAGCTGTTTTTT. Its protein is CASSLVVGNTGELFF. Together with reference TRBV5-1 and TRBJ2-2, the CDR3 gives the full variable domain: KAGVTQTPRYLIKTRGQQVTLSCSPISGHRSVSWYQQTPGQGLQFLFEYFSETQRNKGNFPGRFSGRQFSNSRSEMNVSTLELGDSALYLCASSLVVGNTGELFFGEGSRLTVL.

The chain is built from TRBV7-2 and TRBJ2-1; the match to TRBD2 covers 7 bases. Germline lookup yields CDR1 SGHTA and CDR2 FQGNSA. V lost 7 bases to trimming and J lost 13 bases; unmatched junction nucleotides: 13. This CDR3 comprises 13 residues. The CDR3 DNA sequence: TGTGCCAGCACCGAAGGCCAGCTAGCGGAACAGTTCTTC. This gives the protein CASTEGQLAEQFF.

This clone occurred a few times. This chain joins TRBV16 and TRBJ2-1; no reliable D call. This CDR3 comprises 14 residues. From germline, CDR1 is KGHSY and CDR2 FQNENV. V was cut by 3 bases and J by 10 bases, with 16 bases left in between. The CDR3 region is CASSHPELFTEQFF. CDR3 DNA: TGTGCCAGCAGCCATCCGGAATTGTTTACGGAGCAGTTCTTC.

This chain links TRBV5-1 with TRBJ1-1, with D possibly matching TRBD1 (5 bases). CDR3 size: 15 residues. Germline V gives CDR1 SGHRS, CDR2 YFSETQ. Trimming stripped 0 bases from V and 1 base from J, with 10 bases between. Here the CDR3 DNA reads TGCGCCAGCAGCTTGGGAGGGGCGCGGAACACTGAAGCTTTCTTT. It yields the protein CASSLGGARNTEAFF.

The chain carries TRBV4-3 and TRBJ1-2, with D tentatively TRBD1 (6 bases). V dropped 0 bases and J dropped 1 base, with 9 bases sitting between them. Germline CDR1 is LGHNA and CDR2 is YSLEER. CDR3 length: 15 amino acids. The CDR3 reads CASSQEQGFNYGYTF. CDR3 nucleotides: TGCGCCAGCAGCCAAGAACAGGGATTTAACTATGGCTACACCTTC.

The CDR3 DNA reads as TGCGCCAGCAGCCAAGAACTCCTGAGCACTGAAGCTTTCTTT. Translating it yields CASSQELLSTEAFF. The chain links TRBV4-3 to TRBJ1-1; the D is unclear. V lost 0 bases and J lost 4, with 9 bases in between. Germline CDR1 reads LGHNA; CDR2 reads YSLEER. The CDR3 consists of 14 residues.

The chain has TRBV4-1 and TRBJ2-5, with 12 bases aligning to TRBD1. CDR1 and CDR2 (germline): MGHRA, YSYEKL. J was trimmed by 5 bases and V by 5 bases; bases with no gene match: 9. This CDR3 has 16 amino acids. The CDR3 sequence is CASSSSGTGGAETQYF. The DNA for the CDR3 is TGCGCCAGCAGCTCCTCCGGGACAGGGGGCGCGGAGACCCAGTACTTC.

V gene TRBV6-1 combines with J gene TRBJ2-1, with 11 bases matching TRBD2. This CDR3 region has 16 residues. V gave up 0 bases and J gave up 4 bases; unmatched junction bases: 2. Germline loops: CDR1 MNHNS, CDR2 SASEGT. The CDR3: CASSEALAGGYNEQFF. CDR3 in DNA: TGTGCCAGCAGTGAAGCGCTAGCGGGGGGATACAATGAGCAGTTCTTC.

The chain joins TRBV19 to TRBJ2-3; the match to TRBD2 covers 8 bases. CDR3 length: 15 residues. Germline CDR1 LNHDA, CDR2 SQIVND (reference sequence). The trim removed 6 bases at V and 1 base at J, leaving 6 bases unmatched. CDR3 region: CASSDGGAGTDTQYF. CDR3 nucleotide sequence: TGTGCCAGTAGCGACGGGGGGGCCGGCACAGATACGCAGTATTTT.